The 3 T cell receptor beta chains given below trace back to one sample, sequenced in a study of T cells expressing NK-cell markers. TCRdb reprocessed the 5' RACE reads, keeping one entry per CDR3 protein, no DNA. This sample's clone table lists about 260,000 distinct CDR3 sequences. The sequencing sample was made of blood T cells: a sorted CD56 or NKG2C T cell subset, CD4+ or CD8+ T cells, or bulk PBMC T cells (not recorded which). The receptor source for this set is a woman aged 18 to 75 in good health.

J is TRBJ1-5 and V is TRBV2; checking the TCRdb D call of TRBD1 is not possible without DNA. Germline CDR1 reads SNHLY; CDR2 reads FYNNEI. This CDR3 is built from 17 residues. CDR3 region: CASSRDRVKDSNQPQHF.

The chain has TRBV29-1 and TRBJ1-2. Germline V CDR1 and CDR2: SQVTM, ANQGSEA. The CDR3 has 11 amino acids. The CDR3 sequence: CSTGGGYGYTF.

The CDR3 protein is CASSLGPGPPETQYF. The V gene is TRBV7-3, the J gene TRBJ2-5; as DNA is missing, the TRBD1 call by TCRdb cannot be tested. The CDR3 has 15 amino acids. Germline-derived CDR1 and CDR2 are SGHTA and FQGTGA. Full variable domain (remainder filled in from reference TRBV7-3 and TRBJ2-5): GAGVSQTPSNKVTEKGKYVELRCDPISGHTALYWYRQSLGQGPEFLIYFQGTGAADDSGLPNDRFFAVRPEGSVSTLKIQRTERGDSAVYLCASSLGPGPPETQYFGPGTRLLVL.